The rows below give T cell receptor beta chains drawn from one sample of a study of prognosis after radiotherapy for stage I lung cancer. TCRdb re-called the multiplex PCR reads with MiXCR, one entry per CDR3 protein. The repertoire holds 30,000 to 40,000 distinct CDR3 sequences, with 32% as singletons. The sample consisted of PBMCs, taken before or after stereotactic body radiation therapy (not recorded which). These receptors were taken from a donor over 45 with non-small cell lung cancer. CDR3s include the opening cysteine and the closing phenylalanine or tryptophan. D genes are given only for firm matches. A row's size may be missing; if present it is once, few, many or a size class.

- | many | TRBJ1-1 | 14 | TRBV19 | CASSINLLNTEAFF | TGTGCCAGTAGTATTAACTTATTGAACACTGAAGCTTTCTTT
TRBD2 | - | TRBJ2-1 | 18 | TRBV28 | CASSPSGRVLSSYNEQFF | TGTGCCAGCAGCCCCAGCGGGAGGGTCCTAAGCTCCTACAATGAGCAGTTCTTC
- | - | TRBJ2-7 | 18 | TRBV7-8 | CASSLRLAWGAASYEHYF | TGTGCCAGCAGCTTAAGGTTAGCGTGGGGCGCAGCGTCCTACGAGCATTACTTC
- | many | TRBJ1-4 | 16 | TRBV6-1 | CASSPLPGRSNEKLFF | TGTGCCAGCAGTCCCTTACCGGGACGCTCTAATGAAAAACTGTTTTTT
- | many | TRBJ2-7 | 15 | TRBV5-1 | CASSLIGETSYEQYF | TGCGCCAGCAGCTTAATCGGGGAGACCTCCTACGAGCAGTACTTC
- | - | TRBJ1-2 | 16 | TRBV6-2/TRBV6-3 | CASSYSPSAKDYGYTF | TGTGCCAGCAGTTACTCGCCGTCAGCCAAGGACTATGGCTACACCTTC
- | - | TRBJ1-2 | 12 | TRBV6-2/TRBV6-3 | CASTHGGDGYTF | TGTGCCAGCACCCACGGGGGTGATGGCTACACCTTC
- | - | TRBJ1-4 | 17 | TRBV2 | CASRHSGTRIGNEKLFF | TGTGCCAGCAGGCACTCCGGGACACGGATCGGTAACGAAAAACTGTTTTTT
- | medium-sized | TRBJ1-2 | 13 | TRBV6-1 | CASSEAGGGGYTF | TGTGCCAGCAGTGAAGCGGGGGGGGGCGGCTACACCTTC
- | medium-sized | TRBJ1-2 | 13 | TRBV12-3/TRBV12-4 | CASNVRGADGYTF | TGTGCCAGCAACGTGAGGGGGGCGGATGGCTACACCTTC
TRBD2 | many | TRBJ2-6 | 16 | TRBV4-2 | CASSQVGGAGANVLTF | TGTGCCAGCAGCCAAGTGGGGGGGGCTGGGGCCAACGTCCTGACTTTC
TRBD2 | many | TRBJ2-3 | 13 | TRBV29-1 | CSVRDYLTDTQYF | TGCAGCGTTCGGGACTACCTCACAGATACGCAGTATTTT
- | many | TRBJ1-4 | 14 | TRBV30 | CAWGQGTTNEKLFF | TGTGCCTGGGGCCAGGGTACAACTAATGAAAAACTGTTTTTT
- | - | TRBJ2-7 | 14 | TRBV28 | CATAQVIVPYEQYF | TGTGCCACCGCCCAGGTCATAGTCCCCTACGAGCAGTACTTC
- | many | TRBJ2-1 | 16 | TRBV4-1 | CASSPGRVAINNEQFF | TGCGCCAGCAGCCCTGGGCGGGTCGCCATCAACAATGAGCAGTTCTTC
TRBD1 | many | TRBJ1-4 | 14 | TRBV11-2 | CASSLGTGVEKLFF | TGTGCCAGCAGCTTAGGGACAGGGGTTGAAAAACTGTTTTTT
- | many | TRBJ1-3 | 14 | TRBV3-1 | CASRPGNSGNTIYF | TGTGCCAGCAGACCGGGCAACTCTGGAAACACCATATATTTT
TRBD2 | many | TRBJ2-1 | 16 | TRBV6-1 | CASSAPSGGAWNEQFF | TGTGCCAGCAGTGCCCCTAGCGGGGGGGCCTGGAATGAGCAGTTCTTC
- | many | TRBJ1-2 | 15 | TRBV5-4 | CASSSSTGGGYGYTF | TGTGCCAGCAGCTCGTCGACAGGCGGTGGCTATGGCTACACCTTC
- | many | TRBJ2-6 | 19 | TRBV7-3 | CASSLTSGAARSGANVLTF | TGTGCCAGCAGCTTAACGTCCGGAGCCGCCCGCTCTGGGGCCAACGTCCTGACTTTC
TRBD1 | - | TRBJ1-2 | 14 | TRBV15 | CATSGDRGGGGYTF | TGTGCCACCAGCGGAGACAGGGGCGGGGGTGGCTACACCTTC
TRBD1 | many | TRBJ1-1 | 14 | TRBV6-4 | CASSTGQGNTEAFF | TGTGCCAGCAGTACGGGACAGGGGAACACTGAAGCTTTCTTT
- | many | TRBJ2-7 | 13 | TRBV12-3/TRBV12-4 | CASSLGHDSEQYF | TGTGCCAGCAGTCTAGGACATGACTCCGAGCAGTACTTC
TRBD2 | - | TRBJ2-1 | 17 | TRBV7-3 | CASSARSGLAEDNEQFF | TGTGCCAGCAGCGCCCGGTCCGGTCTAGCGGAGGACAATGAGCAGTTCTTC